Described below is a single T cell receptor (beta chain) sequence and its context. Its antigen is unidentified. The TCR beta cDNA libraries carried unique molecular identifiers. TCRdb re-called the PCR reads with MiXCR, one entry per CDR3 protein. The sample lists a few hundred thousand distinct CDR3 sequences; 40% to 55% were seen once. The ends were cut back, 8 bases at V and 0 bases at J, with 11 bases in the middle. The CDR3 consists of 14 residues. Germline V gene data show CDR1 as SGHTA and CDR2 as FQGNSA. The data derive from a study of post-analysis software for immune sequencing data. Findings of the study overall: Controls' normalized Chao1 diversity significantly exceeded that of multiple sclerosis patients. Roughly 5 TRBV segments occurring more often in patients than controls included TRBV5-6, TRBV5-1 and TRBV20-1.

Source material: blood. The J gene is TRBJ1-3, the V gene TRBV7-2; D gene unclear. The clonotype was recovered from a girl between 10 and 17 years old with multiple sclerosis. This CDR3 is CASVSVLSGNTIYF. The DNA for the CDR3 is TGTGCCAGCGTTTCCGTTCTCTCTGGAAACACCATATATTTT.